Presented here are 20 T cell receptor beta chains from one specimen sequenced in a study of T cells in Graves' hyperthyroidism and ophthalmopathy. TCR beta CDR3 regions were amplified from RNA. The HTBI primer set drove a first-round RT-PCR of the TCR CDR3. MiXCR, run by TCRdb on the multiplex PCR reads, gives a single entry per CDR3 protein. The sample has a few hundred thousand distinct CDR3 sequences, 15% to 19% seen once; the top ten hold about 27%. Sequenced: blood. The receptors here all came from a woman between 18 and 29 years old with Graves' hyperthyroidism that later progressed to Graves' ophthalmopathy.

The genes are TRBV5-1 and TRBJ1-4; D may be TRBD1 (5 bases). V lost 0 bases and J lost 5, with 11 bases in between. CDR1 and CDR2 (germline): SGHRS, YFSETQ. The CDR3 loop spans 15 amino acids. DNA of the CDR3: TGCGCCAGCAGCTTGGCGGAACAGGACAATGAAAAACTGTTTTTT. It is translated as CASSLAEQDNEKLFF.

In its sample, this clonotype was seen many times. The V gene is TRBV27, the J gene TRBJ1-3; no clear D gene. This CDR3 spans 15 amino acids. Trimming pared 0 bases from V and 2 bases from J, leaving 8 bases between. Germline assignment: CDR1 MNHEY and CDR2 SMNVEV (reference sequence). The CDR3 DNA reads TGTGCCAGCAGTTTATCAAGAGGGACTGGAAACACCATATATTTT. Encoded protein: CASSLSRGTGNTIYF.

This clonotype was found a few times. The chain couples TRBV4-3 to TRBJ2-1; tentatively, D is TRBD2 (6 bases). CDR3 length: 14 residues. Germline values: CDR1 LGHNA, CDR2 YSLEER. V gave up 0 bases and J gave up 6 bases, with 9 bases separating them. CDR3 DNA sequence: TGCGCCAGCAGCCAAGAGTTAGCGGCCAATGAGCAGTTCTTC. It specifies CASSQELAANEQFF.

Ten or more counts support this clonotype. The chain joins TRBV30 to TRBJ2-2; D tentatively fits TRBD1 or TRBD2 (5 bases each). Germline loops: CDR1 GTSNPN, CDR2 SVGIG (reference sequence). V dropped 0 bases and J dropped 5 bases, with 13 bases sitting between them. The CDR3 covers 15 residues. The CDR3 DNA reads as TGTGCCTGGAGTGTACTAGACAGTGGGACCGGGGAGCTGTTTTTT. It yields the protein CAWSVLDSGTGELFF. Using reference TRBV30 and TRBJ2-2 for the parts outside the CDR3, the full variable domain is SQTIHQWPATLVQPVGSPLSLECTVEGTSNPNLYWYRQAAGRGLQLLFYSVGIGQISSEVPQNLSASRPQDRQFILSSKKLLLSDSGFYLCAWSVLDSGTGELFFGEGSRLTVL.

The chain joins TRBV4-2 to TRBJ2-3; TRBD2 matches at 12 bases. Germline V gene data show CDR1 as LGHNA and CDR2 as YNFKEQ. Trimming cost V 0 bases and J 2 bases; bases outside gene matches: 6. This CDR3 is 18 amino acids long. The CDR3: CASSQDSSGRAPTDTQYF. The CDR3 DNA sequence: TGTGCCAGCAGCCAAGATTCTAGCGGGAGGGCGCCCACAGATACGCAGTATTTT.

This clonotype was seen many times. The J gene is TRBJ1-2, the V gene TRBV5-1; 9 positions agree with TRBD1. After removal of 1 base from V and 8 bases from J, the junction contained 6 bases not matched to a gene. Germline V lookup: CDR1 SGHRS, CDR2 YFSETQ. The length of the CDR3 is 14 residues. The CDR3, as DNA: TGCGCCAGCAGCTTGTCGGACAGGGGTTCGGGCTACACCTTC. It specifies CASSLSDRGSGYTF.

This clonotype was seen a handful of times. The rearrangement uses TRBV6-1 and TRBJ1-5; weak D call: TRBD1 (6 bases). The CDR3 extends over 15 amino acids. CDR1 MNHNS and CDR2 SASEGT come from the germline V gene. V lost 6 bases and J 0 bases, leaving 12 bases between the germline ends. CDR3: CASRPTGISNQPQHF. As DNA, the CDR3 is TGTGCCAGCAGACCAACAGGGATTAGCAATCAGCCCCAGCATTTT.

In regard to this clonotype: A single base separates this from a much larger clone, so it may be a read error. V gene TRBV7-8 combines with J gene TRBJ2-1, with D possibly TRBD1 on 6 matching bases. The CDR3 runs 15 residues. Germline values: CDR1 SGHVS, CDR2 FQNEAQ. V was cut by 5 bases and J by 10 bases, with 21 bases left in between. CDR3 sequence: CASSALGGRWREQFF. CDR3 coding DNA: TGTGCCAGCAGCGCCTTAGGGGGTCGGTGGAGGGAGCAGTTCTTC. The variable domain in full, with the rest retrieved from reference TRBV7-8 and TRBJ2-1, is GAGVSQSPRYKVAKRGQDVALRCDPISGHVSLFWYQQALGQGPEFLTYFQNEAQLDKSGLPSDRFFAERPEGSVSTLKIQRTQQEDSAVYLCASSALGGRWREQFFGPGTRLTVL.

This clonotype was counted once. V gene TRBV25-1 combines with J gene TRBJ2-2, with TRBD2 matching 10 bases. The V gene end was trimmed by 11 bases and the J gene end by 5 bases; junction bases not matched to a gene: 5. CDR3 size: 13 residues. Germline assignment: CDR1 MGHDK and CDR2 SYGVNS. The CDR3 DNA follows: TGTGCCTTAGGACTAGCGGAGACCGGGGAGCTGTTTTTT. Its translation: CALGLAETGELFF. Full variable domain (rest looked up from reference TRBV25-1 and TRBJ2-2): EADIYQTPRYLVIGTGKKITLECSQTMGHDKMYWYQQDPGMELHLIHYSYGVNSTEKGDLSSESTVSRIRTEHFPLTLESARPSHTSQYLCALGLAETGELFFGEGSRLTVL.

This clonotype was counted many times. The V and J genes are TRBV27 and TRBJ1-5; D ambiguous. Germline CDR1 MNHEY, CDR2 SMNVEV (reference sequence). There are 14 residues in the CDR3. The ends were cut back, 2 bases at V and 0 bases at J, with 5 bases in the middle. CDR3 residues: CASSLRLSNQPQHF. CDR3 nucleotide sequence: TGTGCCAGCAGTTTACGGCTTAGCAATCAGCCCCAGCATTTT.

This clonotype was seen at least ten times. The rearrangement joins TRBV10-3 to TRBJ2-2; 11 nucleotides align to TRBD1. The junction had 9 bases not matched to a gene; V was cut back by 2 bases and J by 7 bases. This CDR3 has 17 residues. CDR1 is ENHRY and CDR2 is SYGVKD in the germline V gene. CDR3 nucleotides: TGTGCCATCAGTGAGACTGGACAGGGGGCGTATAACGGGGAGCTGTTTTTT. This codes for CAISETGQGAYNGELFF.

This clonotype appeared many times. The J gene is TRBJ2-1, the V gene TRBV11-2; 11 bases agree with TRBD2. The CDR3 has 17 residues. V lost 5 bases and J lost 5; bases outside the gene matches: 11. Germline V gene lookup returns CDR1 SGHAT and CDR2 FQNNGV. The CDR3 DNA reads TGTGCCAGCAGCCCTCTAGCGGGAGGCCAATATAACAATGAGCAGTTCTTC. Its translation: CASSPLAGGQYNNEQFF.

This clonotype was seen ten or more times. The rearrangement joins TRBV6-1 to TRBJ1-5; no clear D. Trimming took 6 bases from V and 5 from J, leaving 11 bases between them. Germline CDR1 reads MNHNS; CDR2 reads SASEGT. The CDR3 totals 13 residues. CDR3 sequence: CASRRDFDQPQHF. In nucleotides, the CDR3 is TGTGCCAGCAGAAGGGATTTCGATCAGCCCCAGCATTTT.

V is TRBV19 and J is TRBJ2-1; 7 bases line up with TRBD2. This CDR3 spans 14 amino acids. Germline V gene lookup returns CDR1 LNHDA and CDR2 SQIVND (reference sequence). Unmatched junction bases numbered 6, after V lost 2 bases and J lost 8 bases. For the CDR3, the DNA is TGTGCCAGTAGTATAAGAGCAGGGAGGGATGAGCAGTTCTTC. It specifies CASSIRAGRDEQFF.

This clonotype was found many times. The chain links TRBV28 to TRBJ2-2; D remains ambiguous. The CDR3 sequence is 16 residues long. V was pared by 5 bases and J by 5 bases, with 18 bases between. Germline V gene data show CDR1 as MDHEN and CDR2 as SYDVKM. The CDR3 protein is CASSPPGLGGTGELFF. CDR3 nucleotides: TGTGCCAGCAGTCCCCCAGGTCTCGGCGGTACCGGGGAGCTGTTTTTT.

This clonotype was seen only a few times. A much larger clone lies one base from this, so it may be a read error. The V and J genes are TRBV6-1 and TRBJ1-4; 8 bases match TRBD1. This CDR3 is built from 17 residues. J was trimmed by 8 bases and V by 1 base; bases with no gene match: 12. The germline CDR1 and CDR2 sequences are MNHNS and SASEGT. The chain's CDR3 is CASSEEIQGVKGEKLFF. CDR3 coding DNA: TGTGCCAGCAGTGAAGAAATACAGGGGGTCAAGGGGGAAAAACTGTTTTTT.

At least ten counts were recorded for this clonotype. The rearrangement uses TRBV7-2 and TRBJ2-7; perhaps D is TRBD1 or TRBD2 (5 bases each). V lost 5 bases to trimming and J lost 2 bases, with 16 bases between them. Germline lookup yields CDR1 SGHTA and CDR2 FQGNSA. This CDR3 comprises 15 residues. Written as DNA, the CDR3 is TGTGCCAGCAGCCGGGGCCTCGACCTAACCTACGAGCAGTACTTC. It encodes CASSRGLDLTYEQYF.

The CDR3 DNA sequence: TGTGCCAGCGAGAGGGGAGTGGGGTATGGCAATCAGCCCCAGCATTTT. Amino acid sequence: CASERGVGYGNQPQHF. This rearrangement joins TRBV28 to TRBJ1-5; D might be TRBD1 (5 bases). The germline gives CDR1 MDHEN, CDR2 SYDVKM. V shed 8 bases and J shed 2 bases, with 19 bases lying between them. CDR3 size: 16 residues. Supplemented by reference TRBV28 and TRBJ1-5, the full variable domain reads DVKVTQSSRYLVKRTGEKVFLECVQDMDHENMFWYRQDPGLGLRLIYFSYDVKMKEKGDIPEGYSVSREKKERFSLILESASTNQTSMYLCASERGVGYGNQPQHFGDGTRLSIL.

On this clonotype: A much larger clone lies a single base off, so this may be a read error. The V call is TRBV27, the J call TRBJ2-7, with 8 bases that match TRBD1. The J call is in doubt because the DNA end fits TRBJ2-1 better. This CDR3 contains 15 residues. Per germline, CDR1 MNHEY and CDR2 SMNVEV (reference sequence). The DNA of the CDR3 is TGTGCCAGCGGAAATACAGGGGGTAGGCCCTACGAGCAGTTCTTC. Its translation: CASGNTGGRPYEQFF.

The sample holds many counts of this clonotype. The rearrangement links TRBV2 to TRBJ2-1, with D unclear. The CDR3 runs 14 residues. V lost 5 bases and J lost 2, with 10 bases in between. Per germline, CDR1 SNHLY and CDR2 FYNNEI. CDR3 in amino acids: CASSMDGPYNEQFF. The CDR3 DNA reads TGTGCCAGCAGTATGGACGGCCCCTACAATGAGCAGTTCTTC.